This T cell receptor (beta chain) was obtained from a study of shared clonotypes between healthy human individuals (dated by TCRdb to the early 2020s). Turning to the overall study: A couple of women and a few men aged 18 to 49 years were included in the cohort. Different laboratories and diverse techniques were used to prepare libraries and sequence TCR repertoires, to increase sequencing depth and limit assay-specific biases. To estimate repertoire size and how much clonotypes are shared between individuals, the study performed deep sequencing of blood TCR repertoires from about five healthy adults. Leukapheresis yielded between about 0.85 and 9.5 billion PBMCs per donor. Per donor, three plates each were used for CD4 naive and CD4 memory, two for CD8 naive, and one for CD8 memory.

Using the deep immunoSEQ assay, multiplex PCR amplified TCR CDR3 regions from genomic DNA. Extracted genomic DNA from each cell subset was spread evenly across all wells of several immunoSEQ 96-well plates, with each plate serving as a replicate. Each replicate PCR for sorted subsets received around 210 ng genomic DNA, equal to about 29,000 T cell genomes. The purified libraries were quantified using a Qubit 3.0 fluorometer, sized with a Bioanalyzer 2100, and then quantified again using the KAPA Library Quantification kit. Each immunoSEQ 96-well plate was sequenced on its own single-read 150-cycle Illumina NextSeq 550 flow cell. On the study's bioinformatics: The immunoSEQ output contained only junctional sequences without quality scores, so filtering could not match that applied to full-length reads. Sequences were annotated with PyIR, a Python wrapper for IgBLAST v1.9, and V/J genes and CDR3 were assigned using IMGT germline references. Reads were filtered out if the reads had weak V/J assignments (E-value above 1e-6), no CDR3, stop codons, out-of-frame junctions, or ambiguous translated residues. A V3J clonotype was defined by an identical inferred V gene, J gene, and CDR3 amino acid sequence. Percentage overlap between repertoires was calculated by dividing the number of shared unique clonotypes by the size of the smaller repertoire. Three approaches were used to assess repertoire richness: RTK rarefaction, the Chao1 estimator, and Recon v2.1 estimates of unobserved clonotypes. For all TCRbeta clonotypes obtained by the gDNA method from a handful of donors, generation probabilities were computed with OLGA. This is the immuneACCESS table as TCRdb keeps it, with only in-frame sequences that have V and J called. A part of the clones is gone; compared with another copy, unresolved V genes explain less than half, and the rest is unexplained. That table is the source of V, J and clone size, and D and trimming were worked out from the DNA. The sample has about 2 million clones on record, about 95% of them singletons. The ten largest account for around 1.2% of the sample.

Points on this clone: The antigen this receptor binds is unknown. Base qualities are not at hand, and no much larger clone is one base apart.

CDR3 length: 16 amino acids, cysteine to phenylalanine. Kept here is only the CDR3 DNA, which spans 48 bases and is read in frame from base 1. Based on the germline V gene, the CDR1 and CDR2 sequences are SGHVS and FQNEAQ. Trimmed from V: 1 base; trimmed from J: 4 bases; junction bases lacking a gene match: 6. Broad study findings and their caveats: The genetic and exposure-history diversity represented was limited by the small number of donors. Rarefaction of sorted-subset datasets indicated incomplete sequencing despite the large sequencing depth. Compared with non-shared clonotypes, the clonotypes found in all four sorted-subset donors had higher generation probabilities. Larger estimated clonotype richness was generally found for naive subsets than for memory subsets. Sharing across several donors was observed for about 5% of naive CD4, over 3% of naive CD8, over 2% of memory CD4, and around 0.44% of memory CD8 clonotypes. Only blood was sampled, and tissue TCR repertoires likely differ from those in blood. Pairwise subsampling led to the expectation that sequencing depth would affect the degree of clonotype sharing among donors.

CD8 naive samples were obtained by positive selection for CCR7 among CD45RO-negative cells, yielding a CD45RA+CCR7+ population from which TemRA cells were excluded. The donors were healthy, HIV-negative adults who had no recently reported acute infections or vaccinations. Only Caucasian adults living in Nashville, Tennessee, USA were represented among the donors. Blood was obtained by leukapheresis, after which PBMCs were separated by Ficoll-Histopaque density gradient centrifugation and cryopreserved in liquid nitrogen vapor phase. Purity and quantity of every magnetically sorted T cell population were checked by analytical flow cytometry. Genomic DNA was isolated from each sorted fraction and quantified by UV absorbance on a Nanodrop 2000c.

Sequenced material: naive CD8+ T cells sorted from blood. This specimen's cell subset or site label, interpreted: CD45RA+CCR7+. The V gene is TRBV7-8 and the J gene is TRBJ2-7, and 11 junction bases match TRBD2. This TCR was recovered from a young man in good health. The CDR3 is CASSLGLAGGAYEQYF. The nucleotide sequence is TGTGCCAGCAGCTTAGGCCTAGCGGGAGGTGCGTACGAGCAGTACTTC.